Below are 21 T cell receptor beta chains sequenced from a single sample in a study of regulatory T cells in long-lasting Graves disease. Time point reported: newly diagnosed GD, antithyroid drugs for less than 3 months. Following extraction of RNA from PBMCs, that RNA was used to make the TCR library. Arm-PCR of CDR3 regions and iRepertoire HTBI primers were the basis on which TCR beta libraries were built. TCRdb recomputed calls from the multiplex PCR reads with MiXCR, one row per CDR3 protein. The sample holds about 530,000 distinct CDR3 sequences; about 16% are singletons and the top ten take roughly 25%. The sample was also reused in another study, on T cells in Graves' hyperthyroidism and ophthalmopathy.

The sample consisted of peripheral blood mononuclear cells (PBMCs), taken at new diagnosis, from a patient treated with antithyroid drugs. The receptors derive from a woman between 40 and 65 years old with Graves disease.

Concerning this clonotype: This may stem from a read error, because a much larger clone lies one nucleotide away. The chain employs TRBV11-2 and TRBJ2-1; D gene ambiguous. Germline V gene lookup returns CDR1 SGHAT and CDR2 FQNNGV. V dropped 5 bases and J dropped 8 bases, with 19 bases sitting between them. The CDR3 covers 15 residues. This CDR3 reads CASSMGLPRGDEQFF. In DNA, the CDR3 is TGTGCCAGCAGCATGGGCCTCCCTCGAGGCGATGAGCAGTTCTTC.

This clonotype has a count of ten or more. V is TRBV3-1 and J is TRBJ1-6, with D perhaps TRBD1 (5 bases). Germline values: CDR1 LGHDT, CDR2 YNNKEL (reference sequence). The V end lost 0 bases, the J end lost 0 bases, and 9 bases lay between the germline ends. This CDR3 has 17 residues. DNA of the CDR3: TGTGCCAGCAGCCAAGAGGGGACGAACTCCTATAATTCACCCCTCCACTTT. Protein: CASSQEGTNSYNSPLHF.

The table lists this clonotype with many counts. The chain has TRBV11-3 and TRBJ2-1; 10 bases are shared with TRBD2. The V segment lost 0 bases and the J segment 7 bases; nucleotides outside the gene matches: 9. Germline CDR1 and CDR2: SGHNT and YENEEA. The CDR3 spans 17 residues. The chain's CDR3 is CASSLDRLAGGGNEQFF. For the CDR3, the DNA is TGTGCCAGCAGCTTAGATCGCTTAGCGGGGGGCGGGAATGAGCAGTTCTTC.

V usage is TRBV11-2 and J usage is TRBJ2-5, with 10 bases matching TRBD1. CDR1 and CDR2 from the germline V gene are SGHAT and FQNNGV. CDR3 length: 16 amino acids. The ends lost 4 bases at V and 5 bases at J; junction bases unmatched: 10. The CDR3 DNA reads TGTGCCAGCAGCTCCCGGGACAGGGGCTCTAGGGAGACCCAGTACTTC. It specifies CASSSRDRGSRETQYF. The complete variable domain, with remaining parts taken from reference TRBV11-2 and TRBJ2-5, reads EAGVAQSPRYKIIEKRQSVAFWCNPISGHATLYWYQQILGQGPKLLIQFQNNGVVDDSQLPKDRFSAERLKGVDSTLKIQPAKLEDSAVYLCASSSRDRGSRETQYFGPGTRLLVL.

Comments on this clonotype: A read error may be the cause here, since a much bigger clone is one base away. The genes are TRBV7-8 and TRBJ1-1; 10 bases fit TRBD1. The CDR3 is 15 amino acids. From germline, CDR1 is SGHVS and CDR2 FQNEAQ. J lost 3 bases, V lost 5 bases, and 6 bases had no gene match. This CDR3 reads CASSARQGADTEAFF. The CDR3 DNA follows: TGTGCCAGCAGCGCCCGACAGGGGGCGGACACTGAAGCTTTCTTT.

The DNA of the CDR3 is TGTGCCAGCCCTGAGGGGGGCTTGGCAGATACGCAGTATTTT. Translated, it gives CASPEGGLADTQYF. The gene calls are TRBV11-3 and TRBJ2-3, with D perhaps assigned TRBD1 or TRBD2 (6 bases each). CDR1 SGHNT and CDR2 YENEEA come from the germline V gene. V gave up 8 bases and J gave up 4 bases, with 16 bases separating them. The CDR3 is 14 amino acids.

This clonotype showed up many times. The chain combines TRBV5-1 with TRBJ2-1; D might be TRBD1 (6 bases). V dropped 5 bases and J dropped 8 bases, with 14 bases sitting between them. Germline values: CDR1 SGHRS, CDR2 YFSETQ. The CDR3 loop spans 13 amino acids. CDR3 residues: CASSPTGRDEQFF. The DNA of the CDR3 is TGCGCCAGCAGTCCTACAGGGCGCGATGAGCAGTTCTTC.

This clonotype was found a few times. V usage is TRBV7-8 and J usage is TRBJ2-3; the D is unclear. The V end was cut by 6 bases, the J end by 1 base, with 11 bases between. The CDR3 sequence is 14 residues long. Germline V gives CDR1 SGHVS, CDR2 FQNEAQ. CDR3 nucleotide sequence: TGTGCCAGCAGGTTGAGTCGCGGCACAGATACGCAGTATTTT. This translates into CASRLSRGTDTQYF.

This clonotype was recorded only once. The gene calls are TRBV3-1 and TRBJ1-4; 9 bases line up with TRBD1. Germline-derived CDR1 and CDR2 are LGHDT and YNNKEL (reference sequence). This CDR3 spans 15 amino acids. V shed 6 bases, J shed 5 bases, and the junction held 7 bases outside the gene matches. The CDR3 is CASRTGGLSNEKLFF. The CDR3 DNA follows: TGTGCCAGCAGGACAGGGGGACTTTCAAATGAAAAACTGTTTTTT.

This clonotype was seen many times. The rearrangement uses TRBV2 and TRBJ2-7; D possibly corresponds to TRBD1 (6 bases). The V and J ends lost 7 bases and 4 bases respectively, with 23 bases between them. The CDR3 spans 16 residues. Germline V gene data show CDR1 as SNHLY and CDR2 as FYNNEI. The CDR3 DNA sequence: TGTGCCAGCAAAGATCGAAAAAGGCAGGGGAGTTACGAGCAGTACTTC. Translated, it gives CASKDRKRQGSYEQYF.

This clonotype has ten or more counts. The chain links TRBV20-1 to TRBJ1-5, with 8 bases identical to TRBD1. Germline trimming cut 3 bases from V and 7 bases from J; bases unmatched to any gene: 5. This CDR3 spans 13 amino acids. CDR1 is DFQATT and CDR2 is SNEGSKA in the germline V gene (reference sequence). In DNA form, the CDR3 reads TGCAGTGCTAGGGAGGGACAGGCACAGCCCCAGCATTTT. Protein sequence: CSAREGQAQPQHF.

This clonotype was counted only a few times. The chain recombines TRBV15 with TRBJ1-5; D perhaps matches TRBD1 (6 bases). The germline V gene encodes CDR1 LNHNV and CDR2 YYDKDF (reference sequence). V gave up 1 base and J gave up 2 bases, with 6 bases separating them. There are 14 residues in the CDR3. CDR3 in amino acids: CATSRAGGNQPQHF. The CDR3 DNA follows: TGTGCCACCAGCAGAGCAGGGGGCAATCAGCCCCAGCATTTT.

This clonotype was seen at least ten times. This CDR3 is CASSAPDGTEAFF. The CDR3 coding sequence is TGTGCCAGCAGCGCCCCCGATGGCACTGAAGCTTTCTTT. The gene calls are TRBV11-3 and TRBJ1-1; D is unclear. Germline lookup yields CDR1 SGHNT and CDR2 YENEEA. This CDR3 has 13 residues. The V end was cut by 5 bases, the J end by 4 bases, with 11 bases between. Drawing the rest from reference TRBV11-3 and TRBJ1-1, the complete variable domain is EAGVVQSPRYKIIEKKQPVAFWCNPISGHNTLYWYLQNLGQGPELLIRYENEEAVDDSQLPKDRFSAERLKGVDSTLKIQPAELGDSAVYLCASSAPDGTEAFFGQGTRLTVV.

This clonotype was counted at least ten times. This chain connects TRBV6-1 to TRBJ1-1; 7 bases line up with TRBD1. Germline-derived CDR1 and CDR2 are MNHNS and SASEGT. CDR3 length: 15 residues. V was clipped by 6 bases and J by 1 base; unmatched bases: 8. The DNA for the CDR3 is TGTGCCAGCAGAGCAACGACAGGGAGGAACACTGAAGCTTTCTTT. Its translation is CASRATTGRNTEAFF.

In this sample, this clonotype turned up a few times. The chain joins TRBV9 to TRBJ2-2; 7 nucleotides align to TRBD2. Trimming cost V 0 bases and J 5 bases; bases outside gene matches: 4. The V gene's germline CDR1 is SGDLS and CDR2 YYNGEE. The length of the CDR3 is 15 residues. The CDR3 region is CASSVGGGTTGELFF. Here the CDR3 DNA reads TGTGCCAGCAGCGTAGGGGGGGGGACGACCGGGGAGCTGTTTTTT.

This chain joins TRBV30 and TRBJ2-3, with D perhaps TRBD2 (6 bases). Germline V CDR1 and CDR2: GTSNPN, SVGIG (reference sequence). The CDR3 spans 14 residues. Trimming took off 7 bases at V and 4 bases at J, with 18 bases between the two ends. The CDR3 protein is CASPGRGNADTQYF. The CDR3 DNA sequence: TGTGCCTCACCGGGGCGGGGAAACGCAGATACGCAGTATTTT. Full variable domain (remainder filled in from reference TRBV30 and TRBJ2-3): SQTIHQWPATLVQPVGSPLSLECTVEGTSNPNLYWYRQAAGRGLQLLFYSVGIGQISSEVPQNLSASRPQDRQFILSSKKLLLSDSGFYLCASPGRGNADTQYFGPGTRLTVL.

This chain connects TRBV7-9 to TRBJ2-3, with TRBD1 as a possible D gene (6 bases). This CDR3 region has 20 residues. The V gene's germline CDR1 is SEHNR and CDR2 FQNEAQ (reference sequence). V was clipped by 2 bases and J by 2 bases, with 26 bases between them. CDR3 bases: TGTGCCAGCAGCTTAATCGGAGGTGGAAGGTATAGGGACAACACAGATACGCAGTATTTT. Translation: CASSLIGGGRYRDNTDTQYF.

This clonotype was seen repeatedly, ten times or more. This chain connects TRBV2 to TRBJ1-2; TRBD1 is a possible D gene (5 bases). With 4 bases removed from V and 4 bases from J, the gap between germline ends came to 13 bases. From germline, CDR1 is SNHLY and CDR2 FYNNEI. This CDR3 is 14 amino acids long. Here the CDR3 DNA reads TGTGCCAGCAGTGGGGGGTCAGATTTCTATGGCTACACCTTC. Residues: CASSGGSDFYGYTF.

This rearrangement joins TRBV7-9 to TRBJ1-3; D is unresolved. The CDR3 consists of 16 residues. The germline V gene has CDR1 SEHNR and CDR2 FQNEAQ (reference sequence). The ends were cut back, 1 base at V and 3 bases at J, with 13 bases in the middle. CDR3 sequence: CASSLEDGPLGNTIYF. CDR3 nucleotide sequence: TGTGCCAGCAGCTTAGAGGACGGTCCCCTTGGAAACACCATATATTTT.

This clonotype occurred many times. CDR3 DNA sequence: TGTGCCAGCAGCCAAAAAACCCTCGGTGGAGTTACCCTCCACTTT. Amino acids: CASSQKTLGGVTLHF. The chain uses TRBV11-2 and TRBJ1-6; D is unresolved. V was shortened by 5 bases and J by 14 bases, with 22 bases between the two germline ends. The CDR3 sequence is 15 residues long. Germline V gene sequence: CDR1 SGHAT, CDR2 FQNNGV.

CDR3 loop: CASSFVRAVRNTQYF. The CDR3 DNA reads as TGTGCCAGCAGTTTTGTTCGAGCGGTCCGGAATACGCAGTATTTT. The J gene is TRBJ2-3, the V gene TRBV12-3 or TRBV12-4; D possibly corresponds to TRBD2 (5 bases). The V end lost 3 bases, the J end lost 7 bases, and 17 bases lay between the germline ends. This CDR3 has 15 residues.